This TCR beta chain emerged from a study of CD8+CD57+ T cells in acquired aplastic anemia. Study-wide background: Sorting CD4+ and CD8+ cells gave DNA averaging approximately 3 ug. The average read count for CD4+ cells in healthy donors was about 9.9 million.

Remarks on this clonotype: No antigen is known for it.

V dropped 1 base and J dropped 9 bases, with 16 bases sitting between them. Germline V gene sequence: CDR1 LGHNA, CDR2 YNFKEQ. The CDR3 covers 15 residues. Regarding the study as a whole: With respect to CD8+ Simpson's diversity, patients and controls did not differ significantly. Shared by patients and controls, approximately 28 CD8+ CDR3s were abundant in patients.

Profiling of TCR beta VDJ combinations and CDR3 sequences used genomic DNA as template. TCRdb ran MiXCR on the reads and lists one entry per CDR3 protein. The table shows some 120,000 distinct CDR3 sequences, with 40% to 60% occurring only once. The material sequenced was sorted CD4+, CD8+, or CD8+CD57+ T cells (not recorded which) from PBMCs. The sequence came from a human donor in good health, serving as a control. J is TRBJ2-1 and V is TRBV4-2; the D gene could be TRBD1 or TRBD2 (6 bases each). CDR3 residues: CASSQGARGGTEQFF. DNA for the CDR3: TGTGCCAGCAGCCAAGGGGCACGAGGGGGGACTGAGCAGTTCTTC.